The 31 T cell receptor beta chains below were found in one sample sequenced in a study of blood T cell repertoires in COVID-19. Produced via immunoSEQ multiplex PCR; TCRdb's table is partial and in-frame only. The sample carries about 140,000 clones, 80% to 90% recorded once. Sample: peripheral blood. All receptors derive from a man in his 60s with active or convalescent COVID-19.

The rearrangement links TRBV20-1 to TRBJ1-3, with a weak D call TRBD1 (6 bases). The V gene lost 3 bases and the J gene lost 0 bases, with 12 bases spanning the gap. The CDR3 runs 15 residues. Germline V gene lookup returns CDR1 DFQATT and CDR2 SNEGSKA (reference sequence). CDR3 residues: CSASGDIYSGNTIYF. Here the CDR3 DNA reads TGCAGTGCTAGTGGGGACATTTACTCTGGAAACACCATATATTTT.

This sequence joins TRBV10-3 and TRBJ1-4, with 9 bases that match TRBD1. This CDR3 is 15 amino acids long. The germline V gene encodes CDR1 ENHRY and CDR2 SYGVKD. V shed 4 bases, J shed 2 bases, and the junction held 2 bases outside the gene matches. The CDR3 DNA follows: TGTGCCATCAGTGCGGGACAGGGCACTAATGAAAAACTGTTTTTT. This encodes CAISAGQGTNEKLFF.

The V call is TRBV6-4, the J call TRBJ2-3; 7 bases agree with TRBD2. From germline, CDR1 is MRHNA and CDR2 SNTAGT. The junction had 4 bases not matched to a gene; V was cut back by 4 bases and J by 3 bases. There are 14 residues in the CDR3. The DNA for the CDR3 is TGTGCCAGCAGTGCCGCGGGAGCAACAGATACGCAGTATTTT. Amino acids: CASSAAGATDTQYF.

This rearrangement joins TRBV7-6 to TRBJ2-5, with TRBD1 matching over 8 bases. CDR3 length equals 16 residues. V lost 0 bases and J lost 5; bases outside the gene matches: 8. Germline CDR1 SGHVS, CDR2 FNYEAQ. The CDR3 nucleotides are TGTGCCAGCAGCTTAGCCACAGGGGGTAGGGGTGAGACCCAGTACTTC. Translating it yields CASSLATGGRGETQYF.

The chain uses TRBV25-1 and TRBJ2-2; TRBD1 matches at 9 bases. The junction had 4 bases not matched to a gene; V was cut back by 2 bases and J by 6 bases. Per germline, CDR1 MGHDK and CDR2 SYGVNS. This CDR3 has 15 amino acids. Here the CDR3 reads CASSEGDRDAGELFF. The DNA for the CDR3 is TGTGCCAGCAGTGAAGGGGACAGGGACGCCGGGGAGCTGTTTTTT. The variable domain in full, completed from reference TRBV25-1 and TRBJ2-2, reads EADIYQTPRYLVIGTGKKITLECSQTMGHDKMYWYQQDPGMELHLIHYSYGVNSTEKGDLSSESTVSRIRTEHFPLTLESARPSHTSQYLCASSEGDRDAGELFFGEGSRLTVL.

The gene calls are TRBV5-4 and TRBJ2-1; 12 bases fit TRBD2. This CDR3 comprises 15 residues. The V gene end was trimmed by 4 bases and the J gene end by 4 bases; junction bases not matched to a gene: 3. Per the germline V gene, CDR1 is SGHNT and CDR2 is YYREEE (reference sequence). In DNA, the CDR3 is TGTGCCAGCAGCGGACTAGCGGGAAGTTACAATGAGCAGTTCTTC. It codes for CASSGLAGSYNEQFF.

The rearrangement links TRBV5-6 to TRBJ1-5; D is possibly TRBD1 (5 bases). The V end lost 5 bases, the J end lost 2 bases, and 14 bases lay between the germline ends. The CDR3 is 15 residues long. The germline gives CDR1 SGHDT, CDR2 YYEEEE. CDR3 protein: CASSYQGTGNQPQHF. CDR3 nucleotide sequence: TGTGCCAGCAGTTACCAGGGAACCGGCAATCAGCCCCAGCATTTT.

This clone was seen only a few times. This sequence joins TRBV14 and TRBJ2-3, with D possibly TRBD2 on 6 matching bases. This CDR3 comprises 16 residues. CDR1 and CDR2 (germline): SGHDN, FVKESK. Trimming stripped 0 bases from V and 5 bases from J, with 15 bases between. CDR3 in DNA: TGTGCCAGCAGCCAAGATAACGGGAGATATGTAGATACGCAGTATTTT. This sequence encodes CASSQDNGRYVDTQYF.

The V gene is TRBV6-1, the J gene TRBJ1-5; TRBD1 matches at 8 bases. Trimming at V came to 2 bases and at J to 4 bases, leaving 10 bases not matched to a gene. This CDR3 contains 17 residues. The germline V gene has CDR1 MNHNS and CDR2 SASEGT. CDR3 sequence (DNA): TGTGCCAGCAGTGAAACCGGACAGGGAAAAAGGAATCAGCCCCAGCATTTT. Translation: CASSETGQGKRNQPQHF.

The rearrangement links TRBV5-4 to TRBJ2-1, with D hard to call. Germline V gene sequence: CDR1 SGHNT, CDR2 YYREEE (reference sequence). V gave up 1 base and J gave up 10 bases, with 6 bases separating them. There are 11 residues in the CDR3. CDR3: CASSLWQEQFF. DNA of the CDR3: TGTGCCAGCAGCTTGTGGCAAGAGCAGTTCTTC.

V is TRBV7-3 and J is TRBJ2-5; 9 nucleotides line up with TRBD2. Germline CDR1 and CDR2: SGHTA and FQGTGA. The junction had 5 bases not matched to a gene; V was cut back by 1 base and J by 5 bases. The CDR3 sequence is 15 residues long. The CDR3 here is CASSLSAGGLETQYF. For the CDR3, the DNA is TGTGCCAGCAGCTTAAGTGCGGGAGGGCTGGAGACCCAGTACTTC.

The chain combines TRBV15 with TRBJ1-1; TRBD1 might be the D (5 bases). This CDR3 is 13 amino acids long. Germline V gene data show CDR1 as LNHNV and CDR2 as YYDKDF (reference sequence). Deletions cut 0 bases from V and 6 bases from J, with 8 bases between. The CDR3 protein is CATSRDWGSEAFF. Written as DNA, the CDR3 is TGTGCCACCAGCAGAGATTGGGGCTCTGAAGCTTTCTTT.

The chain links TRBV29-1 to TRBJ2-6; unclear D gene. The CDR3 spans 13 residues. In germline, CDR1 is SQVTM, CDR2 ANQGSEA. V lost 5 bases and J 0 bases, leaving 5 bases between the germline ends. The CDR3 sequence is CSVPSSGANVLTF. Here the CDR3 DNA reads TGCAGCGTTCCGAGCTCTGGGGCCAACGTCCTGACTTTC.

The J gene is TRBJ2-3, the V gene TRBV5-1; 9 bases are a match to TRBD2. The length of the CDR3 is 14 residues. V gave up 4 bases and J gave up 5 bases; unmatched junction bases: 5. CDR1 and CDR2 (germline): SGHRS, YFSETQ. CDR3 coding DNA: TGCGCCAGCAGCCTAGCGGGGAAAGGAGATACGCAGTATTTT. Encoded protein: CASSLAGKGDTQYF. Variable domain in full (rest from reference TRBV5-1 and TRBJ2-3): KAGVTQTPRYLIKTRGQQVTLSCSPISGHRSVSWYQQTPGQGLQFLFEYFSETQRNKGNFPGRFSGRQFSNSRSEMNVSTLELGDSALYLCASSLAGKGDTQYFGPGTRLTVL.

This chain joins TRBV19 and TRBJ1-2; D gene ambiguous. Germline V CDR1 and CDR2: LNHDA, SQIVND (reference sequence). Trimming shortened V by 4 bases and J by 4 bases, and 7 bases separated the two germline ends. The CDR3 runs 12 residues. For the CDR3, the DNA is TGTGCCAGTAGTACTACCTTCTATGGCTACACCTTC. It codes for CASSTTFYGYTF.

The chain joins TRBV7-3 to TRBJ2-1, with D possibly being TRBD1 (6 bases). V was clipped by 5 bases and J by 9 bases, with 17 bases between them. The V gene's germline CDR1 is SGHTA and CDR2 FQGTGA. The CDR3 length is 14 residues. The CDR3 protein is CASSQGLRKGEQFF. The CDR3 DNA sequence: TGTGCCAGCAGCCAGGGGCTGAGGAAGGGTGAGCAGTTCTTC. The complete variable domain, with remaining parts taken from reference TRBV7-3 and TRBJ2-1, reads GAGVSQTPSNKVTEKGKYVELRCDPISGHTALYWYRQSLGQGPEFLIYFQGTGAADDSGLPNDRFFAVRPEGSVSTLKIQRTERGDSAVYLCASSQGLRKGEQFFGPGTRLTVL.

This chain links TRBV7-2 with TRBJ2-2; 12 bases are shared with TRBD2. The CDR3 spans 15 residues. Germline CDR1 reads SGHTA; CDR2 reads FQGNSA. Trimming removed 5 bases from V and 5 bases from J; junction bases left unmatched: 3. The CDR3 here is CASSKTSGRTGELFF. The CDR3 DNA reads TGTGCCAGCAGCAAGACTAGCGGGAGAACCGGGGAGCTGTTTTTT.

V usage is TRBV7-9 and J usage is TRBJ2-3, with 8 bases lining up with TRBD2. V shed 7 bases, J shed 0 bases, and the junction held 12 bases outside the gene matches. The CDR3 totals 17 residues. CDR1 is SEHNR and CDR2 is FQNEAQ in the germline V gene (reference sequence). Here the CDR3 DNA reads TGTGCCAGCATCCACCGGGGGGGAGCGGGTAGCACAGATACGCAGTATTTT. Protein product: CASIHRGGAGSTDTQYF.

The table lists this clone with a count of one. The chain uses TRBV14 and TRBJ1-3, with D uncertain. V was shortened by 3 bases and J by 0 bases, with 12 bases between the two germline ends. The CDR3 has 16 residues. Germline V gives CDR1 SGHDN, CDR2 FVKESK. CDR3 DNA sequence: TGTGCCAGCAGCCACTACGGACTGACCTCTGGAAACACCATATATTTT. Translated, it gives CASSHYGLTSGNTIYF.

The chain uses TRBV11-2 and TRBJ2-7, with 8 positions matching TRBD1. Trimming removed 5 bases from V and 2 bases from J; junction bases left unmatched: 8. The CDR3 has 15 residues. Germline CDR1 SGHAT, CDR2 FQNNGV. The CDR3 coding sequence is TGTGCCAGCAGCCCCAGGGGGCCTGGCCCCTACGAGCAGTACTTC. Protein sequence: CASSPRGPGPYEQYF.

Note on this clone: The same CDR3 is also encoded by other DNA sequences in this sample. The chain combines TRBV18 with TRBJ2-5, with a tentative D call TRBD1 (6 bases). The V gene's germline CDR1 is KGHSH and CDR2 LQKENI. The V gene lost 3 bases and the J gene lost 1 base, with 6 bases spanning the gap. This CDR3 comprises 13 residues. The CDR3: CASSPTGQETQYF. For the CDR3, the DNA is TGTGCCAGCTCACCGACAGGCCAAGAGACCCAGTACTTC. The full variable domain, in which reference TRBV18 and TRBJ2-5 provide the parts outside the CDR3, is NAGVMQNPRHLVRRRGQEARLRCSPMKGHSHVYWYRQLPEEGLKFMVYLQKENIIDESGMPKERFSAEFPKEGPSILRIQQVVRGDSAAYFCASSPTGQETQYFGPGTRLLVL.

The V gene is TRBV7-9, the J gene TRBJ2-1, with 7 bases that match TRBD2. The length of the CDR3 is 15 residues. The V gene's germline CDR1 is SEHNR and CDR2 FQNEAQ (reference sequence). Unmatched junction bases numbered 6, after V lost 1 base and J lost 6 bases. CDR3 DNA: TGTGCCAGCAGCTTAGGGCTAGCGGTAGCCAATGAGCAGTTCTTC. Its protein product is CASSLGLAVANEQFF.

The rearrangement links TRBV20-1 to TRBJ1-5, with no clear D. Per germline, CDR1 DFQATT and CDR2 SNEGSKA (reference sequence). The CDR3 has 8 residues. In DNA form, the CDR3 reads TGCCGAGGCCCCCCCCAGCATTTT. Encoded protein: CRGPPQHF.

This chain joins TRBV6-1 and TRBJ2-3; possible D gene TRBD2, 5 bases. This CDR3 comprises 15 residues. Looked up from germline, CDR1 is MNHNS and CDR2 is SASEGT. V lost 1 base, J lost 2 bases, and 10 bases lay in between. The CDR3 DNA sequence: TGTGCCAGCAGTGAAGGAGAGGGTTCCACAGATACGCAGTATTTT. This translates into CASSEGEGSTDTQYF.

This sequence joins TRBV24-1 and TRBJ2-1; 11 nucleotides align to TRBD2. The CDR3 sequence is 16 residues long. V was clipped by 4 bases and J by 1 base; unmatched bases: 2. CDR1 is KGHDR, CDR2 SFDVKD, per germline. Here the CDR3 DNA reads TGTGCCACCAGTGACCCTAGCGGGAGGTCCTACAATGAGCAGTTCTTC. Protein sequence: CATSDPSGRSYNEQFF.

CDR3 loop: CASSPGGGRNWNYGYTF. In DNA form, the CDR3 reads TGCGCCAGCAGCCCCGGGGGGGGGCGCAACTGGAACTATGGCTACACCTTC. The rearrangement uses TRBV4-1 and TRBJ1-2; tentative D call: TRBD1 (6 bases). The CDR3 loop spans 17 amino acids. The germline V gene encodes CDR1 MGHRA and CDR2 YSYEKL. V was shortened by 4 bases and J by 2 bases, with 20 bases between the two germline ends.

J is TRBJ2-2 and V is TRBV27; TRBD1 aligns across 8 bases. The CDR3 extends over 15 amino acids. Germline CDR1 and CDR2: MNHEY and SMNVEV (reference sequence). Trimming cost V 3 bases and J 3 bases; bases outside gene matches: 3. The CDR3 reads CASSFGQGYTGELFF. The CDR3 bases are TGTGCCAGCAGTTTTGGACAGGGTTACACCGGGGAGCTGTTTTTT.

The rearrangement uses TRBV5-6 and TRBJ1-4; the match to TRBD1 covers 7 bases. With V trimmed by 4 bases and J by 7 bases, 7 bases remained unmatched. The CDR3 spans 14 residues. The germline V gene has CDR1 SGHDT and CDR2 YYEEEE. CDR3 protein: CASSDLTGSEKLFF. DNA for the CDR3: TGTGCCAGCAGCGACTTGACAGGGTCTGAAAAACTGTTTTTT. The whole variable domain, remainder taken from reference TRBV5-6 and TRBJ1-4, is DAGVTQSPTHLIKTRGQQVTLRCSPKSGHDTVSWYQQALGQGPQFIFQYYEEEERQRGNFPDRFSGHQFPNYSSELNVNALLLGDSALYLCASSDLTGSEKLFFGSGTQLSVL.

CDR3 DNA sequence: TGTGCCACCAGTGCCAGTGGCAATGAGCAGTTCTTC. Translating it yields CATSASGNEQFF. The chain couples TRBV24-1 to TRBJ2-1, with unresolved D. The V gene's germline CDR1 is KGHDR and CDR2 SFDVKD. The CDR3 runs to 12 residues. Trimming stripped 5 bases from V and 6 bases from J, with 7 bases between.

The chain couples TRBV11-2 to TRBJ2-7; D is ambiguous. V was clipped by 2 bases and J by 1 base, with 12 bases between them. CDR3 size: 15 residues. Germline CDR1 SGHAT, CDR2 FQNNGV. As DNA, the CDR3 is TGTGCCAGCAGCTTACTCGCCGGTGAGTCCTACGAGCAGTACTTC. Its protein is CASSLLAGESYEQYF.

CDR3 region: CATSATGNSPLHF. Written as DNA, the CDR3 is TGTGCCACCAGTGCGACAGGGAATTCACCCCTCCACTTT. The rearrangement joins TRBV24-1 to TRBJ1-6, with 7 bases identical to TRBD1. The length of the CDR3 is 13 residues. Per the germline V gene, CDR1 is KGHDR and CDR2 is SFDVKD. Trimming took 5 bases from V and 7 from J; bases not matched to a gene: 1.